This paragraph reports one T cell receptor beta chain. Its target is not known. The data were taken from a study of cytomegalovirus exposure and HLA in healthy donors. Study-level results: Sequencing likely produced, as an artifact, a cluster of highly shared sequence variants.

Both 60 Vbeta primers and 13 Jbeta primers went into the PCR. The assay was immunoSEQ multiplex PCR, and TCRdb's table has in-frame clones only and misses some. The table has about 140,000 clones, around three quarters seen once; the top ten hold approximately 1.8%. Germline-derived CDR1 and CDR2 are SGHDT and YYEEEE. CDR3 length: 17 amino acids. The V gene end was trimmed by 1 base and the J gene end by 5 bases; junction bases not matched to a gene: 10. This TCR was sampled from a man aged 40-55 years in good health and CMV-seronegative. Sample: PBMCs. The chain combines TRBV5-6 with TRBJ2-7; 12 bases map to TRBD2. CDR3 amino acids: CASSLSRLAGDFHEQYF. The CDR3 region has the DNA TGTGCCAGCAGCTTGTCGCGACTAGCGGGGGACTTCCACGAGCAGTACTTC.